These T cell receptor beta chains were read from a single sample in a study of Graves' ophthalmopathy and Graves' hyperthyroidism. From the multiplex PCR reads, TCRdb called clonotypes with MiXCR, one entry per CDR3 protein. The sample shows approximately 210,000 distinct CDR3 sequences, 20% to 25% of them seen only once. Sequenced material: peripheral blood. These receptors came from a woman aged 50 to 60 with Graves' ophthalmopathy. CDR3s include the opening cysteine and the closing phenylalanine or tryptophan. Fields, in order: D gene, V gene, J gene, clone size, CDR3 length, CDR3 protein, CDR3 DNA. The D gene is left open where the match is weak. Where a row states a size, it is once, few, many or the class of an expanded clone; other rows omit it.

D gene: -; V gene: TRBV6-1; J gene: TRBJ1-6; clone size: many; CDR3 length: 16; CDR3 protein: CASSRTGTSYNSPLHF; CDR3 DNA: TGTGCCAGCAGTAGAACCGGAACTTCCTATAATTCACCCCTCCACTTT
D gene: -; V gene: TRBV24-1; J gene: TRBJ2-2; clone size: many; CDR3 length: 13; CDR3 protein: CATSDSGSGELFF; CDR3 DNA: TGTGCCACCAGTGATTCAGGGAGCGGGGAGCTGTTTTTT
D gene: -; V gene: TRBV28; J gene: TRBJ1-1; clone size: many; CDR3 length: 13; CDR3 protein: CASSTRGLTEAFF; CDR3 DNA: TGTGCCAGCAGTACCAGGGGTTTGACTGAAGCTTTCTTT
D gene: -; V gene: TRBV11-3; J gene: TRBJ2-7; clone size: many; CDR3 length: 14; CDR3 protein: CASSLLRGGNEQYF; CDR3 DNA: TGTGCCAGCAGCTTACTCCGAGGGGGGAACGAGCAGTACTTC
D gene: -; V gene: TRBV3-1; J gene: TRBJ1-2; clone size: many; CDR3 length: 14; CDR3 protein: CASSQDLGGVGYTF; CDR3 DNA: TGTGCCAGCAGCCAAGATCTAGGAGGGGTCGGCTACACCTTC
D gene: -; V gene: TRBV28; J gene: TRBJ2-7; clone size: many; CDR3 length: 15; CDR3 protein: CASSFYLRRPPPTYF; CDR3 DNA: TGTGCCAGCAGTTTTTACTTGCGGAGACCCCCACCCACTTACTTC
D gene: TRBD2; V gene: TRBV19; J gene: TRBJ2-7; clone size: many; CDR3 length: 15; CDR3 protein: CASSTGLAVLYEQYF; CDR3 DNA: TGTGCCAGTAGTACGGGACTAGCGGTGCTCTACGAGCAGTACTTC
D gene: -; V gene: TRBV19; J gene: TRBJ2-2; clone size: few; CDR3 length: 12; CDR3 protein: CASNPIGGELFF; CDR3 DNA: TGTGCCAGTAACCCCATTGGCGGGGAGCTGTTTTTT
D gene: TRBD2; V gene: TRBV29-1; J gene: TRBJ2-7; clone size: many; CDR3 length: 14; CDR3 protein: CSVAGLAGIYEQYF; CDR3 DNA: TGCAGCGTCGCAGGACTAGCGGGAATTTACGAGCAGTACTTC
D gene: -; V gene: TRBV12-3/TRBV12-4; J gene: TRBJ1-1; clone size: -; CDR3 length: 14; CDR3 protein: CASRPSRGNAEAFF; CDR3 DNA: TGTGCCAGCCGACCGAGTCGGGGAAACGCTGAAGCTTTCTTT
D gene: -; V gene: TRBV9; J gene: TRBJ1-6; clone size: many; CDR3 length: 14; CDR3 protein: CASSVDRERSPLHF; CDR3 DNA: TGTGCCAGCAGCGTAGACAGGGAGAGATCACCCCTCCACTTT
D gene: TRBD1; V gene: TRBV6-1; J gene: TRBJ1-1; clone size: -; CDR3 length: 15; CDR3 protein: CASSVRTGLNSEAFF; CDR3 DNA: TGTGCCAGCAGTGTTCGGACAGGTCTGAACTCTGAAGCTTTCTTT
D gene: TRBD1; V gene: TRBV25-1; J gene: TRBJ1-5; clone size: -; CDR3 length: 12; CDR3 protein: CATGTGPQPQHF; CDR3 DNA: TGTGCCACCGGGACAGGGCCTCAGCCCCAGCATTTT
D gene: -; V gene: TRBV12-3/TRBV12-4; J gene: TRBJ1-1; clone size: -; CDR3 length: 13; CDR3 protein: CASSFQVWTEAFF; CDR3 DNA: TGTGCCAGCAGTTTTCAGGTTTGGACTGAAGCTTTCTTT
D gene: TRBD1; V gene: TRBV30; J gene: TRBJ1-6; clone size: -; CDR3 length: 10; CDR3 protein: CAWTGTALHF; CDR3 DNA: TGTGCCTGGACAGGGACAGCCCTCCACTTT
D gene: -; V gene: TRBV2; J gene: TRBJ1-2; clone size: many; CDR3 length: 14; CDR3 protein: CARTSETSQVGYTF; CDR3 DNA: TGTGCCAGGACGAGCGAGACTTCACAGGTTGGCTACACCTTC
D gene: -; V gene: TRBV5-1; J gene: TRBJ1-6; clone size: many; CDR3 length: 16; CDR3 protein: CASSTRDTSYNSPLHF; CDR3 DNA: TGCGCCAGCAGCACTCGGGACACCTCCTATAATTCACCCCTCCACTTT
D gene: TRBD2; V gene: TRBV6-6; J gene: TRBJ2-7; clone size: many; CDR3 length: 14; CDR3 protein: CASSVLAGVGEQYF; CDR3 DNA: TGTGCCAGCAGTGTACTAGCGGGAGTGGGAGAGCAGTACTTC
D gene: TRBD2; V gene: TRBV20-1; J gene: TRBJ2-5; clone size: many; CDR3 length: 14; CDR3 protein: CSARGLAGKETQYF; CDR3 DNA: TGCAGTGCAAGGGGACTAGCGGGAAAAGAGACCCAGTACTTC
D gene: -; V gene: TRBV5-1; J gene: TRBJ2-5; clone size: few; CDR3 length: 13; CDR3 protein: CASSYDFEGTQYF; CDR3 DNA: TGCGCCAGCAGCTACGACTTTGAAGGGACCCAGTACTTC
D gene: -; V gene: TRBV2; J gene: TRBJ1-2; clone size: many; CDR3 length: 14; CDR3 protein: CASSEALPGRGYTF; CDR3 DNA: TGTGCCAGCAGTGAAGCGCTTCCCGGGAGGGGCTACACCTTC
D gene: -; V gene: TRBV5-1; J gene: TRBJ1-3; clone size: -; CDR3 length: 14; CDR3 protein: CASSLAGTGNTIYF; CDR3 DNA: TGCGCCAGCAGCTTGGCCGGGACTGGAAACACCATATATTTT
D gene: TRBD2; V gene: TRBV28; J gene: TRBJ2-7; clone size: -; CDR3 length: 13; CDR3 protein: CASMREDFYEQYF; CDR3 DNA: TGTGCCAGCATGCGGGAGGACTTCTACGAGCAGTACTTC
D gene: TRBD1; V gene: TRBV20-1; J gene: TRBJ1-1; clone size: few; CDR3 length: 14; CDR3 protein: CSARDEQGGAEAFF; CDR3 DNA: TGCAGTGCTAGAGATGAACAGGGGGGGGCTGAAGCTTTCTTT
D gene: TRBD2; V gene: TRBV20-1; J gene: TRBJ2-5; clone size: -; CDR3 length: 15; CDR3 protein: CSARRAGGNQETQYF; CDR3 DNA: TGCAGTGCTAGAAGGGCGGGAGGTAATCAAGAGACCCAGTACTTC